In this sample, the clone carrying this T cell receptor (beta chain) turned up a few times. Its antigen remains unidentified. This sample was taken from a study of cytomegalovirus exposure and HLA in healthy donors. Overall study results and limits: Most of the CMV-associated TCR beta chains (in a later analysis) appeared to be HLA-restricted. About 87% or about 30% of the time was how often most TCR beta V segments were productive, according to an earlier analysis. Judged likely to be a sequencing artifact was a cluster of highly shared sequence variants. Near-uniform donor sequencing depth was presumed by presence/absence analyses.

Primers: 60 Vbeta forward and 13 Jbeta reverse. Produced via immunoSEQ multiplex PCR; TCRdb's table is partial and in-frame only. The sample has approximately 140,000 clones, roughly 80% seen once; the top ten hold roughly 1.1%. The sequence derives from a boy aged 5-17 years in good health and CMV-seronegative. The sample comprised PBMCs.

CDR3 nucleotides: TGTGCCAGCAGCTCAGAGGGCTCAACTAATGAAAAACTGTTTTTT. It encodes CASSSEGSTNEKLFF. The chain uses TRBV5-4 and TRBJ1-4, with D uncertain. CDR3 length: 15 amino acids. V lost 3 bases to trimming and J lost 0 bases, with 9 bases between them. The germline V gene has CDR1 SGHNT and CDR2 YYREEE (reference sequence).